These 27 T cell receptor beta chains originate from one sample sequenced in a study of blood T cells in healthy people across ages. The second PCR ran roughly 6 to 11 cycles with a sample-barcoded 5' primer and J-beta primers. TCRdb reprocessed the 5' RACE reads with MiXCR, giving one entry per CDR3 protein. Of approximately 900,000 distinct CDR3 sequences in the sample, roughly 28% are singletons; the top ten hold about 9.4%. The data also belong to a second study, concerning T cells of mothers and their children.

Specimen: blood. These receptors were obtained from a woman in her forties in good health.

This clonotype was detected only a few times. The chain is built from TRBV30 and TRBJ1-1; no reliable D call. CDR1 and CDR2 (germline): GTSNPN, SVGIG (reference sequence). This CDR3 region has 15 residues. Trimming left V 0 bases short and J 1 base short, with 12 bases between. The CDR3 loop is CAWSVGRVTNTEAFF. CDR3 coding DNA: TGTGCCTGGAGTGTAGGGAGAGTTACGAACACTGAAGCTTTCTTT.

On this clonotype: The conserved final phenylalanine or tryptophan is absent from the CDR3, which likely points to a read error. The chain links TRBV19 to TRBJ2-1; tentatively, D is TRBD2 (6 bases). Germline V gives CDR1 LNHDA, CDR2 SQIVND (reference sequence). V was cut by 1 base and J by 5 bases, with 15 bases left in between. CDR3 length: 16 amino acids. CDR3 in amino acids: CASSIGRAGLNNEQFL. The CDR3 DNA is TGTGCCAGTAGTATAGGACGGGCGGGACTGAACAATGAGCAGTTCTTA.

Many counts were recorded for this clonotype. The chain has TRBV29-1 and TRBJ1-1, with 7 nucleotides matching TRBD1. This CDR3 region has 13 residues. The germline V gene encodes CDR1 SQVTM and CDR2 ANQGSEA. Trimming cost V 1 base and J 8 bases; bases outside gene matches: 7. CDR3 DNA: TGCAGCGTTGAAGTGGGGACAGAGATAGAAGCTTTCTTT. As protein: CSVEVGTEIEAFF.

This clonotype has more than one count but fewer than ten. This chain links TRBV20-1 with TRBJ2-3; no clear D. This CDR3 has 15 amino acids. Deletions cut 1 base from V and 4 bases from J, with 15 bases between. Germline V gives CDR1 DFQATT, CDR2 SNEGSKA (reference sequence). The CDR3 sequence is CSARARLLPPDTQYF. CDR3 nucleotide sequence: TGCAGTGCTAGAGCACGACTCCTTCCCCCAGATACGCAGTATTTT.

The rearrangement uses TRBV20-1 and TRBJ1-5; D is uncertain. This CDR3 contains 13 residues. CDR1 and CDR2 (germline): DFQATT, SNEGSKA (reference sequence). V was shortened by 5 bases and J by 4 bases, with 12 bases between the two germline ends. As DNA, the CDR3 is TGCAGTGCTGTACCGAATAGTAATCAGCCCCAGCATTTT. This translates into CSAVPNSNQPQHF.

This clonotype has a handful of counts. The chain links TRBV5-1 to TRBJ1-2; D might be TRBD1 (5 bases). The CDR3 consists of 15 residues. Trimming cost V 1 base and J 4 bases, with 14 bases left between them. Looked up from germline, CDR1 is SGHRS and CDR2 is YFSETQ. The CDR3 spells CASSLPLTDGYGYTF. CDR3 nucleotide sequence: TGCGCCAGCAGCTTGCCACTGACAGACGGCTATGGCTACACCTTC.

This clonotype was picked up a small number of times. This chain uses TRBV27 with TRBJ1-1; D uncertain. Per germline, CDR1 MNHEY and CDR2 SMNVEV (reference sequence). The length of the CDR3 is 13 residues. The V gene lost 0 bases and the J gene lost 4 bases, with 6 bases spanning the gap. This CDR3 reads CASSLSVGTEAFF. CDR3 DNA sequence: TGTGCCAGCAGTTTATCTGTGGGCACTGAAGCTTTCTTT.

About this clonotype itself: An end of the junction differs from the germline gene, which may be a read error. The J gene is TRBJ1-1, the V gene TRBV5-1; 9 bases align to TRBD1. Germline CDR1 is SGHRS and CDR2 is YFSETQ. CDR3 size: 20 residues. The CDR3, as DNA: TGCGCCAGCATAAAAGGAGAAGTGAAGGGACAGGGCCTATCCGGCGCTGAAACTTTCTTT. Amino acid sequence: CASIKGEVKGQGLSGAETFF.

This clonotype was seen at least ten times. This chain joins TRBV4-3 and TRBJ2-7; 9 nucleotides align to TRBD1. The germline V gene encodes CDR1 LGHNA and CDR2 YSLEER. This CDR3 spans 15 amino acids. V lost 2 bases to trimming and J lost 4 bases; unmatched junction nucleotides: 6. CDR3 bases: TGCGCCAGCAGCCAACAACCGGGACAGGGATACGAGCAGTACTTC. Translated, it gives CASSQQPGQGYEQYF.

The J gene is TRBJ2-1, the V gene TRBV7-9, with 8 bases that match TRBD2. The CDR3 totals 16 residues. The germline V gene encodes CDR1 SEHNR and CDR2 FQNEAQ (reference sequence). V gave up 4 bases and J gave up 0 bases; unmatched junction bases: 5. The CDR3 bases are TGTGCCAGCAGCTCCACGGGGGGGGGCTCCTACAATGAGCAGTTCTTC. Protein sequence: CASSSTGGGSYNEQFF.

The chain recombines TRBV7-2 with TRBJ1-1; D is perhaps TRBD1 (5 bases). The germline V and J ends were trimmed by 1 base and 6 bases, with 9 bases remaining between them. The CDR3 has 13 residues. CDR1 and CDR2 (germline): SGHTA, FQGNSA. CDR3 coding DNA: TGTGCCAGCAGCTTAGGGGGGAGTGCTGAAGCTTTCTTT. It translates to CASSLGGSAEAFF.

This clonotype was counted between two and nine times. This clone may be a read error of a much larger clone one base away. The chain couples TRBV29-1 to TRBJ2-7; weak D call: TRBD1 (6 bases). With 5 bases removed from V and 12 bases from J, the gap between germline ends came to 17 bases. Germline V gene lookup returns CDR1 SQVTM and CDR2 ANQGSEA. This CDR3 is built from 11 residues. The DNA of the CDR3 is TGCAGCGTTCACAGGGCCGAGACCCGGTACTTC. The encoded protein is CSVHRAETRYF.

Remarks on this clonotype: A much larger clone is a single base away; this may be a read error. The CDR3 nucleotides are TGCGCCAGCAGCCAACGAAGGGTGAGAGGCTGCACCTTC. This sequence encodes CASSQRRVRGCTF. The chain links TRBV4-3 to TRBJ1-2; no definite D call. The germline CDR1 and CDR2 sequences are LGHNA and YSLEER. CDR3 length: 13 residues.

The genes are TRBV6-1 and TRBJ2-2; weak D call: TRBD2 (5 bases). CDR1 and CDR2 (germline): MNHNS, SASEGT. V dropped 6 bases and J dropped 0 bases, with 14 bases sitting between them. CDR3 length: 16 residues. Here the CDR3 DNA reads TGTGCCAGCAGAGACCTCGGGAAACCGAACACCGGGGAGCTGTTTTTT. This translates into CASRDLGKPNTGELFF.

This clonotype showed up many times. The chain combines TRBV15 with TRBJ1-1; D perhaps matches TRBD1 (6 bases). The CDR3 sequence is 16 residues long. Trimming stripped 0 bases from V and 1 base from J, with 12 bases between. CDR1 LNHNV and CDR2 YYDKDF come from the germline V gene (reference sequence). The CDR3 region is CATSRDYTGRNTEAFF. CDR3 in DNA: TGTGCCACCAGCAGAGATTATACAGGGCGGAACACTGAAGCTTTCTTT.

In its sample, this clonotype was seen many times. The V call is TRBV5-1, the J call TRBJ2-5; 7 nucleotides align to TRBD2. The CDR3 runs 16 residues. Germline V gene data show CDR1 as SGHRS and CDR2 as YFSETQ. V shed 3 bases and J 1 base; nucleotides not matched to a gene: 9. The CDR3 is CASSSGLGGFQETQYF. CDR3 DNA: TGCGCCAGCAGCTCCGGTTTGGGGGGGTTCCAAGAGACCCAGTACTTC.

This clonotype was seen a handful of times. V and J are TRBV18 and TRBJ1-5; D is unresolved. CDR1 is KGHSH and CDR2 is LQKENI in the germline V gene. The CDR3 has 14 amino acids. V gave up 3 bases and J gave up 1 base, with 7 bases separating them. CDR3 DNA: TGTGCCAGCTCACCCTCGGCAAGCAATCAGCCCCAGCATTTT. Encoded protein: CASSPSASNQPQHF.

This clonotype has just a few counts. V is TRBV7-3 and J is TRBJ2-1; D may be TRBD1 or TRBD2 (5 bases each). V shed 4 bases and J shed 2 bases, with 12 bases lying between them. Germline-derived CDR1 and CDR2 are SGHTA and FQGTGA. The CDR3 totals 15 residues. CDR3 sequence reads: CASSSGTGTYNEQFF. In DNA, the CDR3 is TGTGCCAGCAGCTCCGGGACCGGGACCTACAATGAGCAGTTCTTC. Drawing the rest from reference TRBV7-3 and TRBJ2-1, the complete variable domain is GAGVSQTPSNKVTEKGKYVELRCDPISGHTALYWYRQSLGQGPEFLIYFQGTGAADDSGLPNDRFFAVRPEGSVSTLKIQRTERGDSAVYLCASSSGTGTYNEQFFGPGTRLTVL.

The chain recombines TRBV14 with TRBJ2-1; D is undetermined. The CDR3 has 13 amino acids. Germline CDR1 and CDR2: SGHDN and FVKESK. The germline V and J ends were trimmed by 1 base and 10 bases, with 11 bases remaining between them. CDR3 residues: CASSQVQGSEQFF. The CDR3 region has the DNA TGTGCCAGCAGCCAAGTTCAAGGCTCCGAGCAGTTCTTC. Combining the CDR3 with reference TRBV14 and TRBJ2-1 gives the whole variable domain EAGVTQFPSHSVIEKGQTVTLRCDPISGHDNLYWYRRVMGKEIKFLLHFVKESKQDESGMPNNRFLAERTGGTYSTLKVQPAELEDSGVYFCASSQVQGSEQFFGPGTRLTVL.

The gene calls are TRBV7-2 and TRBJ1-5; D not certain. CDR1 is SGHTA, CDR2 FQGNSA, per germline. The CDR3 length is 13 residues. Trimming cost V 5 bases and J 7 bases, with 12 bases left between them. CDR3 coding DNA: TGTGCCAGCAGCCCGCTCCTTACCCAGCCCCAGCATTTT. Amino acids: CASSPLLTQPQHF.

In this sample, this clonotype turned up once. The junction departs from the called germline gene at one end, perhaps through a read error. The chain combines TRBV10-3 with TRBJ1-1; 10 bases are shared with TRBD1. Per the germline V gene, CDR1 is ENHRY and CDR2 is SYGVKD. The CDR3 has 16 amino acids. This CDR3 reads CATSDHGQGEWPEAFF. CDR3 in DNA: TGTGCCACCAGTGATCACGGACAGGGGGAATGGCCTGAAGCTTTCTTT.

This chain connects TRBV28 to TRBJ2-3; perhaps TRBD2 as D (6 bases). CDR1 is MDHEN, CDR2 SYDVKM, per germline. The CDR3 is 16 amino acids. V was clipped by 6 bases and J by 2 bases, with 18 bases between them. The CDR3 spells CASSPTGSNPTDTQYF. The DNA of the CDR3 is TGTGCCAGCAGCCCTACCGGGAGTAATCCCACAGATACGCAGTATTTT.

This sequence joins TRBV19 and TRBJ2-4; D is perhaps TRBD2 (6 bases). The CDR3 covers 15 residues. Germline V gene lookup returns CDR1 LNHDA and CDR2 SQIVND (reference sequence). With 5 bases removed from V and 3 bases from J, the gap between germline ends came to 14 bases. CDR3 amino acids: CASSLRPRDKNIQYF. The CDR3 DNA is TGTGCCAGTAGTCTGCGACCGCGGGACAAAAACATTCAGTACTTC.

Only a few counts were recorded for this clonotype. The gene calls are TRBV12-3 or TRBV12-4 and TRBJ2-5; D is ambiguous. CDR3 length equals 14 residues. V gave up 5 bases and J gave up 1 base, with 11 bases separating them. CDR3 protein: CASSAGIFQETQYF. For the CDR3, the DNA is TGTGCCAGCAGTGCTGGGATTTTCCAAGAGACCCAGTACTTC.

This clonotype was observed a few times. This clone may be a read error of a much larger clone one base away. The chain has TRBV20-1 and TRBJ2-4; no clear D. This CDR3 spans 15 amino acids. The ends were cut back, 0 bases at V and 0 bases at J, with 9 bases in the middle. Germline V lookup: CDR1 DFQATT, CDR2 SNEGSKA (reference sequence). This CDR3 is CSAREPVLAKNIQYF. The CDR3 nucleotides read TGCAGTGCTAGAGAGCCTGTACTAGCCAAAAACATTCAGTACTTC.

The chain's CDR3 is CATSRSRQGRGQPQHF. The CDR3 nucleotides are TGTGCCACCAGCAGATCTAGACAGGGGAGAGGTCAGCCCCAGCATTTT. V gene TRBV15 combines with J gene TRBJ1-5, with 8 bases lining up with TRBD1. Germline loops: CDR1 LNHNV, CDR2 YYDKDF (reference sequence). J gave up 6 bases and V 2 bases, and 9 bases lay outside the gene matches. There are 16 residues in the CDR3.

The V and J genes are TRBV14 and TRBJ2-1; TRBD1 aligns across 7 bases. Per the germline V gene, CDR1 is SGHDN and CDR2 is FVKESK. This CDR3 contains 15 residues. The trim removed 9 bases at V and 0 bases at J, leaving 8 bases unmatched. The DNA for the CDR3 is TGTGCCAGTTCTTTGAGGGGGCTCTCCTACAATGAGCAGTTCTTC. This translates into CASSLRGLSYNEQFF.